This TCR beta chain was recorded in a study of vaccination and CD4 T cells after COVID-19. Turning to the study itself: Diagnosis preceded the drawing of post-COVID samples by a median roughly 96 days (range 35 to 161).

The sample's treatment: approximately nine-day PBMC culture with coronavirus spike peptide pools or control peptides (ViraFEST assay). Unexposed donor CD4+ T cells predated the COVID-19 pandemic, collected 2011-2018. ViraFEST used peptide pools to expand antigen-specific T cells before TCR sequencing. Two million PBMCs went into each well for culture with approximately 9.8 IU/ml IL-2 and around 10 ug/ml peptide pools. Notes on this clonotype: As yet, its antigen is unknown.

With the Oncomine TCR Beta short-read assay, DNA from cultured CD4+ T cells was sequenced. TCRdb recomputed calls from the PCR reads with MiXCR, one row per CDR3 protein. This sample has about 6,800 distinct CDR3 sequences, with roughly three fifths found just once. The CDR3 has 14 residues. Germline-derived CDR1 and CDR2 are SGHNT and YYREEE (reference sequence). V lost 4 bases and J lost 1, with 11 bases in between. What was sequenced was CD4+ T cells from blood, cultured in vitro. The chain links TRBV5-4 to TRBJ1-2; D remains ambiguous. This clonotype was obtained from a human donor in good health. CDR3 amino acids: CASSPRTVNYGYTF. Written as DNA, the CDR3 is TGTGCCAGCAGCCCGCGGACGGTTAACTATGGCTACACCTTC.